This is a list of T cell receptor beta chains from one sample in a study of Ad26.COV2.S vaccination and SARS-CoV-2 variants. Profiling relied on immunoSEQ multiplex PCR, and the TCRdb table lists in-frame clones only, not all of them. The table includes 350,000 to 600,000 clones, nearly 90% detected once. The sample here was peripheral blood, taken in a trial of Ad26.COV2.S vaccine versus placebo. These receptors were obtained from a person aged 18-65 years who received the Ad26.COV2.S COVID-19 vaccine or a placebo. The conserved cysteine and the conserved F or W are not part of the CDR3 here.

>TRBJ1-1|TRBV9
ASSPRQGGAEAF
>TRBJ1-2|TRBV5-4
ASSENGGYT
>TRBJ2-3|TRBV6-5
ASTSQDTQY
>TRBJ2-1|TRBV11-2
ASSLWTSGSNEQF
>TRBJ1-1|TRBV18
ASSPGTGSGTEAF
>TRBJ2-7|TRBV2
ASSEPSYEQY
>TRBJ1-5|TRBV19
ASSDRAGQPQH
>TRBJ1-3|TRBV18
ASGQTSSGNTIY
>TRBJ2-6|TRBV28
ASVRSSGANVLT
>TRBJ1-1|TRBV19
ASSIRTSGTGPNTEAF
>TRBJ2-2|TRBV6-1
ASSEGRDSTGELF
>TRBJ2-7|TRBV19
ASTPGPGYEQY
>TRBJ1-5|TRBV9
ASSAGTGVSQPQH
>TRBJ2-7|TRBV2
AFKTGGAVGDYEQY
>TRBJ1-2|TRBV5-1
ASRDRDYGYT
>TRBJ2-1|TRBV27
ASSQQPGSYNEQF
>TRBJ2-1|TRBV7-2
ASSPESLSYNEQF
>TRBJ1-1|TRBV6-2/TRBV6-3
ASSYPQGALNTEAF
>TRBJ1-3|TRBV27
ASSTRTPGNTIY
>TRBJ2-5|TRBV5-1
ASSFLSSRGKETQY
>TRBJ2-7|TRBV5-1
ASSRGGERAYEQY
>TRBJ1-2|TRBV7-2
ASSLGGRLYGYT
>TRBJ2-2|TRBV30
AWSTWRTSGVTGELF
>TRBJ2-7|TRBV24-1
ATVLNEQY
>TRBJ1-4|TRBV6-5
ASRIDTGANEKLF
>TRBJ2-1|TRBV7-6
ASSSLSGRIYNEQF
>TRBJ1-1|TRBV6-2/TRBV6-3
ASSRRMNTEAF
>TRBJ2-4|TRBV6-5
ASSRDSGRNIQY
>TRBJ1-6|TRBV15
ATSRVRGSSYNSPLH
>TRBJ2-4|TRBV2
ASRPGILAKNIQY
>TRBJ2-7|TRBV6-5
ASRQGAYEQY
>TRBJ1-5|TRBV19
ASSAGDQPQH
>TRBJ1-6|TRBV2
ASRTGTNSPLH
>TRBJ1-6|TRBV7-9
ASSLATGTGVSYNSPLH
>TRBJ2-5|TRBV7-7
ASSLAVDPVGGETQY
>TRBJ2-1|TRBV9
ASSVNPGTSGYNEQF
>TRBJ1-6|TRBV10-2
ASTETAFSPLH